The 15 T cell receptor beta chains presented below share a single source sample, sequenced in a study of T-cell reconstitution after alpha-beta-depleted transplantation in children. Unique molecular identifiers were incorporated into the prepared TCRbeta library. TCRdb re-called the PCR reads through MiXCR, storing one row per CDR3 protein. The data show roughly 20,000 distinct CDR3 sequences, 9.5% to 13% seen once. The sample in question was PBMCs from the stem cell graft donor, obtained from the stem cell graft. These receptors were taken from a human donor who donated a stem cell graft to a child with chronic granulomatous disease.

Ten or more counts support this clonotype. The J gene is TRBJ2-7, the V gene TRBV10-3; D perhaps matches TRBD2 (6 bases). CDR3 size: 10 residues. Deletions cut 10 bases from V and 6 bases from J, with 10 bases between. Germline CDR1 reads ENHRY; CDR2 reads SYGVKD. The CDR3 coding sequence is TGTGCCACGCGGGGAGCCGAGCAGTACTTC. Protein sequence: CATRGAEQYF.

The table lists this clonotype with many counts. The genes are TRBV28 and TRBJ2-1, with TRBD2 identical over 10 bases. The CDR3 is 15 residues long. Germline V CDR1 and CDR2: MDHEN, SYDVKM. V was clipped by 3 bases and J by 7 bases; unmatched bases: 6. The CDR3 here is CASSFLAGVTNEQFF. CDR3 DNA: TGTGCCAGCAGTTTCCTAGCGGGAGTGACGAATGAGCAGTTCTTC. The whole variable domain, remainder taken from reference TRBV28 and TRBJ2-1, is DVKVTQSSRYLVKRTGEKVFLECVQDMDHENMFWYRQDPGLGLRLIYFSYDVKMKEKGDIPEGYSVSREKKERFSLILESASTNQTSMYLCASSFLAGVTNEQFFGPGTRLTVL.

Turning to this clonotype: The junction does not match germline at one end; this may be a read error. The rearrangement joins TRBV16 to TRBJ1-1; no clear D gene. The germline V gene has CDR1 KGHSY and CDR2 FQNENV. The CDR3 is made up of 14 amino acids. The CDR3, as DNA: TGTGCCATCAGCTTGGAAGGCGAGAACACTGAAGCTTTCTTT. Amino acids: CAISLEGENTEAFF. Combining the CDR3 with reference TRBV16 and TRBJ1-1 gives the whole variable domain GEEVAQTPKHLVRGEGQKAKLYCAPIKGHSYVFWYQQVLKNEFKFLISFQNENVFDETGMPKERFSAKCLPNSPCSLEIQATKLEDSAVYFCAISLEGENTEAFFGQGTRLTVV.

This clonotype has ten or more counts. The rearrangement uses TRBV20-1 and TRBJ2-7, with TRBD2 matching over 7 bases. With V trimmed by 0 bases and J by 0 bases, 8 bases remained unmatched. The CDR3 is made up of 16 amino acids. Germline V gives CDR1 DFQATT, CDR2 SNEGSKA (reference sequence). The CDR3 nucleotides read TGCAGTGCTAGAGATGGACGGGGGGTATCCTCCTACGAGCAGTACTTC. Translating gives CSARDGRGVSSYEQYF.

In this sample, this clonotype turned up many times. V is TRBV12-3 or TRBV12-4 and J is TRBJ2-1, with no clear D. The CDR3 totals 13 residues. V was clipped by 4 bases and J by 6 bases, with 10 bases between them. CDR3: CASSSRLVNEQFF. CDR3 sequence (DNA): TGTGCCAGCAGTTCCCGGCTAGTCAATGAGCAGTTCTTC.

This clonotype was seen many times. The V and J genes are TRBV29-1 and TRBJ2-5; D ambiguous. CDR3 length: 11 amino acids. Germline lookup yields CDR1 SQVTM and CDR2 ANQGSEA. V shed 5 bases and J shed 4 bases, with 8 bases lying between them. CDR3: CSVRPGETQYF. The CDR3 region has the DNA TGCAGCGTTCGGCCAGGAGAGACCCAGTACTTC. Drawing the rest from reference TRBV29-1 and TRBJ2-5, the complete variable domain is SAVISQKPSRDICQRGTSLTIQCQVDSQVTMMFWYRQQPGQSLTLIATANQGSEATYESGFVIDKFPISRPNLTFSTLTVSNMSPEDSSIYLCSVRPGETQYFGPGTRLLVL.

This clonotype came up many times. The genes are TRBV10-2 and TRBJ2-7; perhaps TRBD1 as D (7 bases). Deletions cut 6 bases from V and 3 bases from J, with 15 bases between. The CDR3 extends over 14 amino acids. CDR1 is WSHSY, CDR2 SAAADI, per germline. In nucleotides, the CDR3 is TGCGCCAGCAGGCAGGGGGGCAGGGTCTACGAGCAGTACTTC. Its protein product is CASRQGGRVYEQYF.

This clonotype was counted ten times or more. This sequence joins TRBV19 and TRBJ1-1, with 11 bases that match TRBD1. V trimming: 4 bases; J trimming: 5 bases; junction bases outside the gene matches: 0. Germline V gene lookup returns CDR1 LNHDA and CDR2 SQIVND (reference sequence). The CDR3 runs 13 residues. CDR3 in DNA: TGTGCCAGTAGTAGGGACAGGGGGACTGAAGCTTTCTTT. Its protein product is CASSRDRGTEAFF.

This clonotype was detected ten times or more. The chain has TRBV2 and TRBJ2-7; D is possibly TRBD2 (6 bases). V lost 8 bases to trimming and J lost 2 bases, with 13 bases between them. Per germline, CDR1 SNHLY and CDR2 FYNNEI. The CDR3 contains 13 residues. DNA of the CDR3: TGTGCCAGCTGGGCGGGGAGGACCTACGAGCAGTACTTC. Amino acids: CASWAGRTYEQYF. The full variable domain, in which reference TRBV2 and TRBJ2-7 provide the parts outside the CDR3, is EPEVTQTPSHQVTQMGQEVILRCVPISNHLYFYWYRQILGQKVEFLVSFYNNEISEKSEIFDDQFSVERPDGSNFTLKIRSTKLEDSAMYFCASWAGRTYEQYFGPGTRLTVT.

This clonotype was seen ten or more times. The chain joins TRBV5-1 to TRBJ2-7; 11 bases agree with TRBD2. V lost 4 bases and J lost 3; bases outside the gene matches: 6. Germline V gene lookup returns CDR1 SGHRS and CDR2 YFSETQ. The CDR3 is made up of 15 amino acids. The CDR3 DNA follows: TGCGCCAGCAGCCCGGGACTAGCGGCGTACTACGAGCAGTACTTC. It specifies CASSPGLAAYYEQYF.

This clonotype was counted at least ten times. CDR3: CASSPGVVNTEAFF. The CDR3 DNA sequence: TGTGCCAGCTCACCAGGAGTGGTGAACACTGAAGCTTTCTTT. The chain has TRBV18 and TRBJ1-1; no firm D call. V was shortened by 2 bases and J by 0 bases, with 7 bases between the two germline ends. CDR1 KGHSH and CDR2 LQKENI come from the germline V gene. This CDR3 contains 14 residues.

At least ten counts were recorded for this clonotype. This chain joins TRBV11-2 and TRBJ2-1; TRBD1 agrees at 8 bases. The CDR3 is made up of 16 amino acids. CDR1 SGHAT and CDR2 FQNNGV come from the germline V gene. Trimming took 1 base from V and 4 from J; bases not matched to a gene: 6. The CDR3 spells CASSLGGWTGYNEQFF. In DNA, the CDR3 is TGTGCCAGCAGCTTAGGTGGGTGGACAGGGTACAATGAGCAGTTCTTC.

This clonotype was detected ten times or more. The V and J genes are TRBV14 and TRBJ2-7, with D hard to call. The CDR3 consists of 13 residues. Trimming cost V 5 bases and J 3 bases, with 11 bases left between them. Germline lookup yields CDR1 SGHDN and CDR2 FVKESK. CDR3 residues: CASSDMVLYEQYF. The CDR3 DNA sequence: TGTGCCAGCAGCGACATGGTACTCTACGAGCAGTACTTC.

This clonotype has ten or more counts. The chain has TRBV9 and TRBJ2-7; D could derive from TRBD1 or TRBD2 (5 bases each). V was pared by 7 bases and J by 5 bases, with 13 bases between. The CDR3 loop spans 12 amino acids. Germline V lookup: CDR1 SGDLS, CDR2 YYNGEE. CDR3 protein: CASGTGTHEQYF. DNA for the CDR3: TGTGCCAGCGGCACCGGGACCCACGAGCAGTACTTC.

This clonotype was counted ten times or more. The chain is built from TRBV20-1 and TRBJ2-1; no reliable D call. The CDR3 spans 15 residues. CDR1 is DFQATT, CDR2 SNEGSKA, per germline (reference sequence). Trimming left V 7 bases short and J 8 bases short, with 24 bases between. CDR3 bases: TGCAGTGTGGATAAGGCGACACCACGGTTCGATGAGCAGTTCTTC. Translation gives CSVDKATPRFDEQFF.